The text below deals with one T cell receptor beta chain. Antigen: not known. A NOSPECS grade of at least 4, a Clinical Activity Score of at least 3 and duration under 3 months were recorded in ophthalmopathy patients. Diagnostic assessment was based on clinical symptoms, serum thyroxine and TRAb, thyroid ultrasound and orbital computed tomography. Amplification of TCR beta CDR3 regions was performed using RNA transcripts as template. First-round RT-PCR targeting the TCR CDR3 was performed with the HTBI primer set. MiXCR, run by TCRdb on the multiplex PCR reads, gives a single entry per CDR3 protein. In the table there are about 600,000 distinct CDR3 sequences, 16% of which are singletons. The data originate from a study of T cells in Graves' hyperthyroidism and ophthalmopathy. Study information: Before any treatment, at initial diagnosis, peripheral blood was collected. Study-level findings and limits: Ophthalmopathy stood apart from stable hyperthyroidism in a 13 V-J model.

The sample consisted of blood. This clonotype originated in a woman aged 40 to 50 with Graves' ophthalmopathy.

In nucleotides, the CDR3 is TGTGCCTGGAGTAGAGGAACCCTACACACTGAAGCTTTCTTT. Translation gives CAWSRGTLHTEAFF. The chain joins TRBV30 to TRBJ1-1; no reliable D call. The CDR3 runs 14 residues. The V and J ends lost 2 bases and 3 bases respectively, with 13 bases between them. Per the germline V gene, CDR1 is GTSNPN and CDR2 is SVGIG (reference sequence).